The clone carrying this T cell receptor beta chain was seen a few times. Its antigen is undetermined. This entry is derived from a study of blood T cells in healthy people across ages. In the study overall: When template switching was applied, about one barcoded beta molecule was captured per two T cells.

Broader study findings: The study regarded diversity estimates from one million T cells as underestimates.

With a J-beta primer mix and a sample-barcoded 5' primer, a second PCR ran about 7 to 12 cycles. With 12 random nucleotides, a template-switch adaptor tagged each individual cDNA molecule. TCRdb redid the calling of the 5' RACE reads with MiXCR, one entry per CDR3 protein. The table shows roughly 570,000 distinct CDR3 sequences, with 27% occurring only once. Each donor supplied roughly 9.1 milliliters of peripheral blood. Sequenced material: blood. This TCR was recovered from a woman aged 65 to 85 in good health.

The CDR3 sequence is CASGRKSNQPQHF. The DNA for the CDR3 is TGTGCCAGCGGACGGAAAAGCAATCAGCCCCAGCATTTT. The chain has TRBV11-2 and TRBJ1-5; no firm D call. This CDR3 has 13 residues. Germline-derived CDR1 and CDR2 are SGHAT and FQNNGV. V was pared by 8 bases and J by 1 base, with 9 bases between.